The 24 T cell receptor beta chains below all came from one sample that was sequenced in a study of neoadjuvant anti-PD-1 for oral cavity cancer. Time point noted: after neoadjuvant nivolumab, at surgical resection. The protocol was immunoSEQ multiplex PCR, while the TCRdb copy is restricted to in-frame clones and leaves out a portion. The profile shows roughly 32,000 clones, 80% of them singletons. The starting material was PBMCs, obtained after nivolumab (anti-PD-1) treatment. These receptors all come from a person aged 35-79 years with oral cavity squamous cell carcinoma.

The genes are TRBV6-5 and TRBJ2-2, with D possibly called TRBD1 or TRBD2 (5 bases each). CDR3 length: 16 residues. Germline-derived CDR1 and CDR2 are MNHEY and SVGAGI. With 2 bases removed from V and 2 bases from J, the gap between germline ends came to 12 bases. CDR3 nucleotides: TGTGCCAGCAGTTACAAGGGACGCCCTAACACCGGGGAGCTGTTTTTT. Residues: CASSYKGRPNTGELFF.

The chain is built from TRBV19 and TRBJ1-1; 9 nucleotides agree with TRBD1. The CDR3 covers 14 residues. CDR1 and CDR2 from the germline V gene are LNHDA and SQIVND (reference sequence). V shed 8 bases and J 5 bases; nucleotides not matched to a gene: 9. The CDR3 spells CASGTGNVWTEAFF. The CDR3 DNA reads as TGTGCCAGTGGGACAGGGAACGTGTGGACTGAAGCTTTCTTT.

This rearrangement joins TRBV4-1 to TRBJ1-2; possible D gene TRBD1, 5 bases. The CDR3 covers 14 residues. CDR1 and CDR2 from the germline V gene are MGHRA and YSYEKL. V shed 0 bases and J shed 8 bases, with 13 bases lying between them. CDR3 bases: TGCGCCAGCAGCCAAGATTTAGGGGTAGGAGGCTACACCTTC. Encoded protein: CASSQDLGVGGYTF.

The chain is built from TRBV6-4 and TRBJ1-2; the D is unclear. V was clipped by 4 bases and J by 6 bases, with 3 bases between them. Germline V CDR1 and CDR2: MRHNA, SNTAGT. This CDR3 comprises 10 residues. The CDR3 is CASSVDGYTF. The CDR3 nucleotides read TGTGCCAGCAGTGTGGATGGCTACACCTTC.

A few counts support this clone. The chain recombines TRBV4-2 with TRBJ2-6, with D perhaps TRBD2 (5 bases). The CDR3 runs 16 residues. CDR1 and CDR2 from the germline V gene are LGHNA and YNFKEQ. The V end lost 0 bases, the J end lost 0 bases, and 6 bases lay between the germline ends. CDR3 nucleotides: TGTGCCAGCAGCCAAGAAGAGGGCTCTGGGGCCAACGTCCTGACTTTC. Its protein product is CASSQEEGSGANVLTF.

The V and J genes are TRBV6-1 and TRBJ2-1, with D possibly matching TRBD2 (6 bases). Trimming left V 8 bases short and J 8 bases short, with 13 bases between. Germline assignment: CDR1 MNHNS and CDR2 SASEGT. The CDR3 extends over 12 amino acids. CDR3 nucleotides: TGTGCCAGCTCTCGGGACTTCGATGAGCAGTTCTTC. Its protein is CASSRDFDEQFF.

V usage is TRBV5-5 and J usage is TRBJ1-1, with a possible D match to TRBD1 (5 bases). The CDR3 is 15 amino acids. CDR1 and CDR2 (germline): SGHKS, YYEKEE (reference sequence). Trimming pared 1 base from V and 1 base from J, leaving 11 bases between. CDR3 loop: CASSLSRQQNTEAFF. Written as DNA, the CDR3 is TGTGCCAGCAGCTTGTCGCGACAGCAGAACACTGAAGCTTTCTTT.

The rearrangement uses TRBV9 and TRBJ2-5, with 8 bases fitting TRBD1. V lost 0 bases to trimming and J lost 0 bases; unmatched junction nucleotides: 7. The V gene's germline CDR1 is SGDLS and CDR2 YYNGEE. The CDR3 is 17 residues long. CDR3 DNA: TGTGCCAGCAGCGTAGGGGCGGCAGGGGGCTACCAAGAGACCCAGTACTTC. Translation: CASSVGAAGGYQETQYF. The full variable domain, with the rest looked up from reference TRBV9 and TRBJ2-5, is DSGVTQTPKHLITATGQRVTLRCSPRSGDLSVYWYQQSLDQGLQFLIQYYNGEERAKGNILERFSAQQFPDLHSELNLSSLELGDSALYFCASSVGAAGGYQETQYFGPGTRLLVL.

V is TRBV7-9 and J is TRBJ1-1; TRBD1 is a possible D gene (6 bases). Germline V CDR1 and CDR2: SEHNR, FQNEAQ (reference sequence). This CDR3 region has 16 residues. V gave up 0 bases and J gave up 3 bases, with 14 bases separating them. The DNA of the CDR3 is TGTGCCAGCAGCTTAGCCCGGGGGGGGGCGGACACTGAAGCTTTCTTT. It is translated as CASSLARGGADTEAFF.

This chain links TRBV7-2 with TRBJ2-7, with D possibly TRBD2 on 5 matching bases. The CDR3 is 16 residues long. V was clipped by 5 bases and J by 2 bases, with 19 bases between them. CDR1 is SGHTA, CDR2 FQGNSA, per germline. CDR3 in DNA: TGTGCCAGCAGCCCCTCTCGGACTCAAGGTGCCTACGAGCAGTACTTC. Encoded protein: CASSPSRTQGAYEQYF.

The chain combines TRBV10-3 with TRBJ2-7; a weak D match, TRBD2 (6 bases). Germline V gene data show CDR1 as ENHRY and CDR2 as SYGVKD. The CDR3 length is 17 residues. The germline V and J ends were trimmed by 0 bases and 0 bases, with 15 bases remaining between them. CDR3 in amino acids: CAISESGRRGGSYEQYF. CDR3 in DNA: TGTGCCATCAGTGAGTCAGGCCGGCGGGGTGGCTCCTACGAGCAGTACTTC.

This chain links TRBV27 with TRBJ2-7, with TRBD2 identical over 7 bases. The germline V gene has CDR1 MNHEY and CDR2 SMNVEV (reference sequence). CDR3 length: 13 residues. The J segment lost 4 bases and the V segment lost 10 bases, leaving 10 bases of the junction unmatched. CDR3 protein: CANVWGGEYEQYF. The CDR3 DNA is TGTGCCAATGTTTGGGGAGGGGAGTACGAGCAGTACTTC.

There are a few counts of this clone. The chain uses TRBV2 and TRBJ1-5; no clear D. V was clipped by 5 bases and J by 0 bases, with 5 bases between them. The CDR3 consists of 13 residues. CDR1 and CDR2 (germline): SNHLY, FYNNEI. CDR3 nucleotides: TGTGCCAGCAGTAGCTATAGCAATCAGCCCCAGCATTTT. It yields the protein CASSSYSNQPQHF.

A few counts support this clone. The chain is built from TRBV2 and TRBJ2-2; D unresolved. The CDR3 sequence is 14 residues long. Germline assignment: CDR1 SNHLY and CDR2 FYNNEI. The ends were cut back, 4 bases at V and 1 base at J, with 7 bases in the middle. CDR3 residues: CASSATRNTGELFF. The CDR3 bases are TGTGCCAGCAGTGCGACACGGAACACCGGGGAGCTGTTTTTT.

The V call is TRBV7-9, the J call TRBJ2-7, with 7 bases aligning to TRBD2. The junction had 1 base not matched to a gene; V was cut back by 4 bases and J by 1 base. CDR3 size: 13 residues. Germline V lookup: CDR1 SEHNR, CDR2 FQNEAQ (reference sequence). This CDR3 reads CASSSGGSYEQYF. DNA of the CDR3: TGTGCCAGCAGCTCCGGGGGGTCCTACGAGCAGTACTTC.

This chain joins TRBV6-1 and TRBJ1-1, with D unclear. Germline-derived CDR1 and CDR2 are MNHNS and SASEGT. The CDR3 contains 15 residues. V lost 9 bases and J 0 bases, leaving 17 bases between the germline ends. The CDR3 protein is CASHQERVMNTEAFF. The CDR3 DNA reads TGTGCCAGTCATCAAGAAAGAGTGATGAACACTGAAGCTTTCTTT.

The V gene is TRBV9, the J gene TRBJ2-1, with D perhaps being TRBD1 or TRBD2 (5 bases each). V lost 0 bases, J lost 2 bases, and 12 bases lay in between. The CDR3 is 16 amino acids. Looked up from germline, CDR1 is SGDLS and CDR2 is YYNGEE. CDR3 DNA sequence: TGTGCCAGCAGCGTAGTGGGGCGGGTAACCTACAATGAGCAGTTCTTC. This encodes CASSVVGRVTYNEQFF.

The chain joins TRBV7-9 to TRBJ2-7; D may match TRBD1 or TRBD2 (5 bases each). The CDR3 extends over 16 amino acids. Germline V gene sequence: CDR1 SEHNR, CDR2 FQNEAQ (reference sequence). V lost 5 bases, J lost 0 bases, and 17 bases lay in between. As DNA, the CDR3 is TGTGCCAGCAGCCTCGGCCGGGGCGTTAGCTCCTACGAGCAGTACTTC. Translating it yields CASSLGRGVSSYEQYF.

The chain employs TRBV19 and TRBJ2-5, with D perhaps matching TRBD1 or TRBD2 (5 bases each). V was shortened by 4 bases and J by 2 bases, with 14 bases between the two germline ends. Germline V CDR1 and CDR2: LNHDA, SQIVND (reference sequence). The CDR3 loop spans 15 amino acids. This CDR3 reads CASSTPGRTQETQYF. CDR3 nucleotide sequence: TGTGCCAGTAGTACCCCGGGACGGACTCAAGAGACCCAGTACTTC.

This chain joins TRBV6-5 and TRBJ1-2; 8 nucleotides line up with TRBD1. The CDR3 extends over 14 amino acids. From germline, CDR1 is MNHEY and CDR2 SVGAGI. V dropped 5 bases and J dropped 5; count of bases not matched to a gene: 7. The CDR3 spells CASSDRGDWYGYTF. The CDR3 DNA reads as TGTGCCAGCAGTGACAGGGGTGACTGGTATGGCTACACCTTC.

The chain joins TRBV25-1 to TRBJ2-3; TRBD1 agrees at 8 bases. The CDR3 totals 17 residues. Germline loops: CDR1 MGHDK, CDR2 SYGVNS. The V and J ends lost 4 bases and 0 bases, in that order; junction bases with no gene match: 9. In DNA, the CDR3 is TGTGCCAGCAGTGTTCCCGGGACAGGACCTAGCACAGATACGCAGTATTTT. This gives the protein CASSVPGTGPSTDTQYF.

The chain recombines TRBV7-2 with TRBJ2-3; D is unresolved. This CDR3 region has 12 residues. Deletions cut 5 bases from V and 9 bases from J, with 12 bases between. In germline, CDR1 is SGHTA, CDR2 FQGNSA. CDR3 region: CASSTNTETQYF. The CDR3 bases are TGTGCCAGCAGCACAAATACTGAAACGCAGTATTTT.

The rearrangement joins TRBV10-3 to TRBJ2-5, with unresolved D. The CDR3 is 12 amino acids. V lost 4 bases to trimming and J lost 4 bases, with 7 bases between them. The germline V gene has CDR1 ENHRY and CDR2 SYGVKD. CDR3 in amino acids: CAISAQRETQYF. The CDR3 nucleotides are TGTGCCATCAGTGCTCAGAGAGAGACCCAGTACTTC.

This clone was seen a few times. V usage is TRBV5-1 and J usage is TRBJ2-3, with D unclear. The CDR3 loop spans 15 amino acids. Germline V gene data show CDR1 as SGHRS and CDR2 as YFSETQ. V was clipped by 4 bases and J by 2 bases, with 14 bases between them. The CDR3 here is CASSLDAYLTDTQYF. In DNA, the CDR3 is TGCGCCAGCAGCCTGGATGCATATCTCACAGATACGCAGTATTTT.